Below, 8 T cell receptor beta chains from the same sample are listed, as sequenced in a study of blood T cell repertoires in COVID-19. Generated by immunoSEQ multiplex PCR, the TCRdb table keeps only in-frame clones and is missing some. The sample has 300,000 to 350,000 clones, around 85% seen once. Sequenced input: PBMCs or T cells enriched from blood (not recorded which). Receptor source: a man aged 25 to 40 who had recovered from COVID-19.

This clone was observed a few times. The chain combines TRBV11-2 with TRBJ1-2, with 7 bases that match TRBD1. With 2 bases clipped from V and 6 bases from J, the junction kept 12 bases outside the gene matches. There are 16 residues in the CDR3. CDR1 SGHAT and CDR2 FQNNGV come from the germline V gene. This CDR3 reads CASSLKGMTGLNGYTF. The CDR3 DNA follows: TGTGCCAGCAGCTTAAAAGGGATGACAGGGCTAAATGGCTACACCTTC.

This clone was seen only once. V gene TRBV18 combines with J gene TRBJ2-1; 12 nucleotides match TRBD1. Looked up from germline, CDR1 is KGHSH and CDR2 is LQKENI. V gave up 3 bases and J gave up 8 bases; unmatched junction bases: 8. CDR3 length equals 16 residues. The CDR3 sequence: CASSPAGQGARDEQFF. Here the CDR3 DNA reads TGTGCCAGCTCACCGGCGGGACAGGGGGCCAGGGATGAGCAGTTCTTC. The full variable domain, completed using reference TRBV18 and TRBJ2-1, is NAGVMQNPRHLVRRRGQEARLRCSPMKGHSHVYWYRQLPEEGLKFMVYLQKENIIDESGMPKERFSAEFPKEGPSILRIQQVVRGDSAAYFCASSPAGQGARDEQFFGPGTRLTVL.

J is TRBJ2-1 and V is TRBV20-1, with TRBD2 identical over 9 bases. Per the germline V gene, CDR1 is DFQATT and CDR2 is SNEGSKA (reference sequence). V was clipped by 5 bases and J by 5 bases; unmatched bases: 10. The CDR3 runs to 15 residues. The CDR3 bases are TGCAGTGCTGGTGTTCTTAGCGGGGGAAACAATGAGCAGTTCTTC. The encoded protein is CSAGVLSGGNNEQFF.

This clone has more than one count but fewer than ten. The chain combines TRBV4-3 with TRBJ1-6; a weak D match, TRBD1 (5 bases). Germline loops: CDR1 LGHNA, CDR2 YSLEER. The ends were cut back, 0 bases at V and 5 bases at J, with 17 bases in the middle. This CDR3 contains 18 residues. The DNA for the CDR3 is TGCGCCAGCAGCCAAGAAACAACAGGTCCTCAGAATAATTCACCCCTCCACTTT. Encoded protein: CASSQETTGPQNNSPLHF.

This chain connects TRBV18 to TRBJ1-1; D unclear. V was cut by 0 bases and J by 3 bases, with 5 bases left in between. CDR1 KGHSH and CDR2 LQKENI come from the germline V gene. This CDR3 spans 13 amino acids. In DNA form, the CDR3 reads TGTGCCAGCTCACCACCTTCATACACTGAAGCTTTCTTT. Translated: CASSPPSYTEAFF.

The chain has TRBV4-3 and TRBJ2-4; 9 positions match TRBD1. With 2 bases clipped from V and 5 bases from J, the junction kept 10 bases outside the gene matches. Germline-derived CDR1 and CDR2 are LGHNA and YSLEER. CDR3 length: 17 amino acids. CDR3 DNA: TGCGCCAGCAGCCAAAGTTCCCCTTGGACAGGGGAAAACATTCAGTACTTC. Its translation: CASSQSSPWTGENIQYF.

This rearrangement joins TRBV7-9 to TRBJ2-1; 7 bases are shared with TRBD1. V was pared by 4 bases and J by 10 bases, with 7 bases of the junction left unmatched. The CDR3 has 13 residues. Looked up from germline, CDR1 is SEHNR and CDR2 is FQNEAQ (reference sequence). CDR3 DNA sequence: TGTGCCAGCAGCTCCCGACAGGGCATGGAGCAGTTCTTC. It translates to CASSSRQGMEQFF. The full variable domain, with the rest looked up from reference TRBV7-9 and TRBJ2-1, is DTGVSQNPRHKITKRGQNVTFRCDPISEHNRLYWYRQTLGQGPEFLTYFQNEAQLEKSRLLSDRFSAERPKGSFSTLEIQRTEQGDSAMYLCASSSRQGMEQFFGPGTRLTVL.

The chain uses TRBV5-6 and TRBJ2-5; TRBD2 is a possible D gene (5 bases). V was clipped by 2 bases and J by 3 bases, with 8 bases between them. CDR1 is SGHDT, CDR2 YYEEEE, per germline. The CDR3 sequence is 13 residues long. This CDR3 reads CASSFWGEETQYF. The DNA of the CDR3 is TGTGCCAGCAGCTTTTGGGGAGAAGAGACCCAGTACTTC.